The rows below give T cell receptor beta chains drawn from one sample of a study of cytomegalovirus exposure and HLA in healthy donors. The data were produced by immunoSEQ multiplex PCR, yet TCRdb's version contains in-frame clones alone and is incomplete. The sample has 150,000 to 200,000 clones, approximately 81% seen once. The sequenced material came from PBMCs. These receptors all stem from a man younger than 45 in good health and CMV-seropositive. Both conserved end residues are trimmed from each CDR3.

TRBV7-9,TRBJ2-7,ASSPLQGGYYEQY
TRBV18,TRBJ2-1,ASSQGLAGYNEQF
TRBV4-3,TRBJ2-1,ASSPELVSFANEQF
TRBV7-2,TRBJ2-7,ASSSQTRDEQY
TRBV5-6,TRBJ2-3,ASSFRADTQY
TRBV6-1,TRBJ2-7,ASSAKVEGYEQY
TRBV29-1,TRBJ1-1,SVPKLGNPPEAF
TRBV11-3,TRBJ2-5,ASSRGAAEETQY
TRBV2,TRBJ1-2,ASGRQGLYGYT
TRBV7-9,TRBJ2-7,SSSLSSGNFGEQY
TRBV7-2,TRBJ2-1,ASSLGGGIYNEQF
TRBV21-1,TRBJ2-2,ASITRDRSTGELF
TRBV7-9,TRBJ1-5,ASSPTQTTGQGKCGPQH
TRBV7-9,TRBJ2-2,SSRPRLAGATGTGELF
TRBV10-3,TRBJ2-1,AISESNSMSGTLVEQF
TRBV9,TRBJ1-1,ASSVLQGSGTEAF
TRBV30,TRBJ1-6,AWSVRGRGQGMFSPLH
TRBV7-2,TRBJ1-1,ASSLGVVTEAF
TRBV9,TRBJ2-5,ASSVGGSGRKETQY
TRBV19,TRBJ1-1,ASSISSGAAF
TRBV4-1,TRBJ1-1,ASSQEGAPEAF
TRBV5-4,TRBJ1-1,ASSLGQVTEAF
TRBV5-4,TRBJ1-1,ASSVQISNTEAF
TRBV29-1,TRBJ2-7,SVVGDGSHEQY
TRBV7-9,TRBJ1-2,ASSLGVSGGVYGYT
TRBV7-2,TRBJ2-3,ASSLALAGGPDTQY
TRBV27,TRBJ1-5,ASSPLGEGNQPQH
TRBV4-1,TRBJ2-1,ASSQDNSAVYNEQF
TRBV18,TRBJ2-1,ASSPPSGRGNEQF
TRBV9,TRBJ2-1,ASSPRREYNEQF
TRBV6-5,TRBJ1-2,ASSADTVFYGYT
TRBV7-9,TRBJ2-3,ASSSSGTSRSTQY
TRBV5-8,TRBJ2-1,ASRVAGLSYNEQF
TRBV5-5,TRBJ2-1,ASSQNYRANEQF
TRBV7-2,TRBJ2-3,ASSFGVSPDTQY
TRBV6-6,TRBJ1-1,ASTSGRVRSYTEAF
TRBV4-3,TRBJ2-7,ASSPGGAYEQY
TRBV11-1,TRBJ1-1,ASSPRTGTLNTEAF
TRBV6-6,TRBJ1-3,ASRHLGQAETPIY
TRBV5-1,TRBJ2-7,ASSLGQGGHYEQY
TRBV4-2,TRBJ1-4,ASSQTGTGNEKLF
TRBV2,TRBJ1-5,ASRAGGPQH